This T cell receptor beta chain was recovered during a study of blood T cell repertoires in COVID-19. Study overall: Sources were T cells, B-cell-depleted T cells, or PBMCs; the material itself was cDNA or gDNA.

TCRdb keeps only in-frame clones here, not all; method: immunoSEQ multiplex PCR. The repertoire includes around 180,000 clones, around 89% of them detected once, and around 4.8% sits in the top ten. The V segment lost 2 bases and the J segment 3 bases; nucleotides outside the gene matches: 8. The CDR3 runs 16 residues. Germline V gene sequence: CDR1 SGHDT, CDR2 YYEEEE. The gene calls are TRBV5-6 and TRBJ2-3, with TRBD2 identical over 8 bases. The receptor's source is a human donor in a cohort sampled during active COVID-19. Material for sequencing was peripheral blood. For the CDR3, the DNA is TGTGCCAGCAGCTTACGAACTAGCGGATGGACAGATACGCAGTATTTT. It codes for CASSLRTSGWTDTQYF.